This T cell receptor beta chain was recorded in a study of blood T cell dynamics during melanoma immunotherapy. Overall study results and limits: Unlike progressors, later disease-control patients had W3 repertoires gaining clonality or diversity. The study could not tell melanoma-specific clones from general immune activation.

On this clone itself: Antigen specificity is unknown.

The CDR3 contains 15 residues. Germline CDR1 reads MDHEN; CDR2 reads SYDVKM. Time point denoted: week 3, after first cycle of checkpoint inhibitor. Here immunoSEQ multiplex PCR was the method, and the copy in TCRdb shows in-frame clones only, minus some. The sample yields several thousand clones, 70% to 90% seen once. V and J are TRBV28 and TRBJ2-5; D call uncertain. Gene TRBJ2-7 matches the end of the DNA better, so the J call may be wrong. The TCR was taken from a human donor with melanoma. The specimen was blood, collected from a patient treated with checkpoint blockade. This CDR3 reads CASTPPVEQAYEQYF. CDR3 DNA sequence: TGTGCCAGCACTCCCCCCGTAGAGCAAGCCTACGAGCAGTACTTC.